This TCR beta chain was found in a study of blood T cell repertoires in COVID-19. The method was immunoSEQ multiplex PCR; TCRdb's version includes in-frame clones alone and lacks a portion of them. The sample lists about 74,000 clones, roughly 87% occurring once. The V end was cut by 4 bases, the J end by 13 bases, with 11 bases between. Looked up from germline, CDR1 is ENHRY and CDR2 is SYGVKD. The CDR3 sequence is 11 residues long. The receptor comes from a woman older than 75 with active or convalescent COVID-19. Sequenced sample: peripheral blood. The chain links TRBV10-3 to TRBJ2-1; D gene ambiguous. The CDR3 loop is CAISGEDIQFF. CDR3 DNA sequence: TGTGCCATCAGTGGAGAGGATATCCAGTTCTTC.